A selection of T cell receptor beta chains follows, all from one sample in a study of T-cell reconstitution after alpha-beta-depleted transplantation in children. Each CDR3 protein gets one entry after TCRdb re-called the PCR reads with MiXCR. The sample records about 310,000 distinct CDR3 sequences, approximately 23% being singletons. The sample was PBMCs, mostly from graft donor cells, taken 180 days after TCRalphabeta/CD19-depleted stem cell transplant. The receptors come from a male patient younger than 18 who had a stem cell transplant for acute lymphoblastic leukemia, so the T cells may come from the graft donor. Each CDR3 is given without its conserved first and last residue. The order of the fields is CDR3 length, clone size, V gene, CDR3 protein. Size values are once, few and many counts, or a class for expanded clones, and some rows have none.

len: 10; abundance: few; v_gene: TRBV3-1; CDR3aa: ASSRGLLGYT
len: 11; abundance: .; v_gene: TRBV20-1; CDR3aa: RPRGGSYNEQF
len: 11; abundance: .; v_gene: TRBV29-1; CDR3aa: SVQGRLNTEAF
len: 12; abundance: few; v_gene: TRBV29-1; CDR3aa: SAGPGTGGEKLF
len: 13; abundance: many; v_gene: TRBV5-1; CDR3aa: ASSLRQGATGELF
len: 11; abundance: .; v_gene: TRBV29-1; CDR3aa: SVEGDTPYEQY
len: 14; abundance: .; v_gene: TRBV4-1; CDR3aa: ASSHLRTRTYNEQF
len: 13; abundance: .; v_gene: TRBV28; CDR3aa: ASRRSWGLNYEQY
len: 9; abundance: .; v_gene: TRBV11-3; CDR3aa: ASILYTEAF
len: 16; abundance: .; v_gene: TRBV20-1; CDR3aa: CARDLRLAGASNNEQF
len: 17; abundance: .; v_gene: TRBV20-1; CDR3aa: SARDLRTQGRYGANVLT
len: 14; abundance: few; v_gene: TRBV9; CDR3aa: ASSVQLTLATNEQF
len: 12; abundance: .; v_gene: TRBV29-1; CDR3aa: SVAGTRNTGELF
len: 13; abundance: few; v_gene: TRBV12-3/TRBV12-4; CDR3aa: ASSLGLSANYGYT
len: 13; abundance: few; v_gene: TRBV2; CDR3aa: ASSEARSGDYEQY
len: 13; abundance: .; v_gene: TRBV5-1; CDR3aa: ASSRVAGLTDTQY